The 17 T cell receptor beta chains below were found in one sample sequenced in a study of CD8 T cells in ankylosing spondylitis. TCRdb reprocessed the 5' RACE reads with MiXCR, giving one entry per CDR3 protein. Among approximately 250,000 distinct CDR3 sequences listed, roughly a tenth were seen once. Material: blood, either unsorted or a sorted T cell fraction (not recorded which). The receptor source for this set is a male donor with ankylosing spondylitis or in good health (not recorded which).

The rearrangement joins TRBV11-2 to TRBJ2-2; D possibly corresponds to TRBD1 (5 bases). Looked up from germline, CDR1 is SGHAT and CDR2 is FQNNGV. Trimming removed 2 bases from V and 0 bases from J, with 10 bases in between. The CDR3 sequence is 16 residues long. CDR3 sequence (DNA): TGTGCCAGCAGCTTAAGCAGGGATGCGAACACCGGGGAGCTGTTTTTT. Its translation: CASSLSRDANTGELFF.

This clonotype was picked up many times. The chain joins TRBV12-3 or TRBV12-4 to TRBJ1-1; D not resolved. The CDR3 runs to 15 residues. V gave up 5 bases and J gave up 5 bases, with 18 bases separating them. This CDR3 reads CASSPVWGGRTEAFF. CDR3 DNA sequence: TGTGCCAGCAGTCCCGTTTGGGGTGGGAGGACTGAAGCTTTCTTT.

With regard to this clonotype: Germline and junction disagree at one end, which may indicate a read error. The J gene is TRBJ2-7, the V gene TRBV20-1; either TRBD1 or TRBD2 may supply D (5 bases each). Germline CDR1 and CDR2: DFQATT and SNEGSKA (reference sequence). The CDR3 length is 16 residues. CDR3 region: CCARDDGTDSSYEQYF. The CDR3 DNA reads as TGCTGTGCTAGAGATGACGGGACCGATAGCTCCTACGAGCAGTACTTC.

This clonotype occurred many times. The rearrangement links TRBV20-1 to TRBJ2-1; no clear D gene. The germline V and J ends were trimmed by 6 bases and 2 bases, with 14 bases remaining between them. Germline CDR1 reads DFQATT; CDR2 reads SNEGSKA (reference sequence). The CDR3 is made up of 14 amino acids. The DNA for the CDR3 is TGCAGTGCCACGACTCCCCCAACCTACAATGAGCAGTTCTTC. Translated, it gives CSATTPPTYNEQFF.

This clonotype was seen many times. This chain links TRBV9 with TRBJ1-4; TRBD1 might be the D (6 bases). The CDR3 loop spans 15 amino acids. The V gene's germline CDR1 is SGDLS and CDR2 YYNGEE. The ends were cut back, 4 bases at V and 3 bases at J, with 13 bases in the middle. CDR3 bases: TGTGCCAGCAGCCCGAGGGGGGTGGCTAATGAAAAACTGTTTTTT. Residues: CASSPRGVANEKLFF.

With respect to this clonotype: A much larger clone differs from this one at a single base, so this may be a read error. The chain links TRBV4-1 to TRBJ2-7, with D hard to call. CDR1 and CDR2 (germline): MGHRA, YSYEKL. This CDR3 contains 14 residues. V was clipped by 1 base and J by 3 bases, with 10 bases between them. As DNA, the CDR3 is TGCGCCAGCAGCCAAGTTATCAGACACTACGAGCAGTACTTC. It codes for CASSQVIRHYEQYF.

At least ten counts were recorded for this clonotype. This chain connects TRBV20-1 to TRBJ1-1, with D perhaps TRBD1 (5 bases). The germline V gene has CDR1 DFQATT and CDR2 SNEGSKA (reference sequence). The ends were cut back, 3 bases at V and 0 bases at J, with 14 bases in the middle. CDR3 length: 15 amino acids. The CDR3 reads CSASNPRGVNTEAFF. The CDR3 nucleotides read TGCAGTGCTAGTAACCCAAGGGGCGTGAACACTGAAGCTTTCTTT.

This clonotype came up many times. V usage is TRBV12-3 or TRBV12-4 and J usage is TRBJ2-2; D not certain. V lost 2 bases and J lost 6, with 4 bases in between. The CDR3 spans 12 residues. In DNA, the CDR3 is TGTGCCAGCAGTTTATTAGCCGGGGAGCTGTTTTTT. Amino acid sequence: CASSLLAGELFF.

Of note for this clonotype: A much larger clonotype is one base distant, so this may be a read error. This chain connects TRBV5-1 to TRBJ2-1; 8 bases are a match to TRBD2. V shed 4 bases and J 12 bases; nucleotides not matched to a gene: 15. CDR1 and CDR2 from the germline V gene are SGHRS and YFSETQ. The CDR3 covers 15 residues. The CDR3 DNA is TGCGCCAGCAGCCTTGGACTAGCAGCTAAGAGTGCGCAGTTCTTC. Its protein is CASSLGLAAKSAQFF.

This clonotype was recorded many times. The chain joins TRBV2 to TRBJ2-1; D perhaps matches TRBD2 (5 bases). V was shortened by 7 bases and J by 6 bases, with 16 bases between the two germline ends. The CDR3 has 14 amino acids. Germline-derived CDR1 and CDR2 are SNHLY and FYNNEI. CDR3 DNA sequence: TGTGCCAGCAAAGAGGAGGCAATTTCCAATGAGCAGTTCTTC. Its protein is CASKEEAISNEQFF.

Ten or more counts support this clonotype. The V gene is TRBV5-1, the J gene TRBJ2-1, with D uncertain. Trimming shortened V by 1 base and J by 0 bases, and 8 bases separated the two germline ends. Germline V lookup: CDR1 SGHRS, CDR2 YFSETQ. This CDR3 spans 15 amino acids. The CDR3 is CASSLTESSYNEQFF. The CDR3 DNA reads TGCGCCAGCAGCTTGACTGAAAGCTCCTACAATGAGCAGTTCTTC.

At least ten counts were recorded for this clonotype. For the CDR3, the DNA is TGTGCCAGCAGCTTGGTTGAAAGGAATGAGCAGTTCTTC. Residues: CASSLVERNEQFF. The chain couples TRBV7-2 to TRBJ2-1; D remains ambiguous. V lost 3 bases to trimming and J lost 7 bases, with 10 bases between them. CDR3 length: 13 residues. CDR1 is SGHTA and CDR2 is FQGNSA in the germline V gene. The complete variable domain, with remaining parts taken from reference TRBV7-2 and TRBJ2-1, reads GAGVSQSPSNKVTEKGKDVELRCDPISGHTALYWYRQSLGQGLEFLIYFQGNSAPDKSGLPSDRFSAERTGGSVSTLTIQRTQQEDSAVYLCASSLVERNEQFFGPGTRLTVL.

In its sample, this clonotype was seen many times. The CDR3 is CSALRASGGNNEQFF. The CDR3 bases are TGCAGTGCTCTGCGGGCTAGCGGGGGTAACAATGAGCAGTTCTTC. The chain joins TRBV20-1 to TRBJ2-1, with TRBD2 matching 10 bases. Germline V gene sequence: CDR1 DFQATT, CDR2 SNEGSKA (reference sequence). The length of the CDR3 is 15 residues. With V trimmed by 5 bases and J by 5 bases, 9 bases remained unmatched.

This clonotype was picked up many times. This sequence joins TRBV2 and TRBJ2-5; D not resolved. Germline V gene data show CDR1 as SNHLY and CDR2 as FYNNEI. Trimming took 2 bases from V and 5 from J, leaving 9 bases between them. The CDR3 totals 13 residues. CDR3 bases: TGTGCCAGCAGTGAAAACCAGAGGGAGACCCAGTACTTC. Amino acid sequence: CASSENQRETQYF.

V gene TRBV19 combines with J gene TRBJ2-1; no definite D call. Germline loops: CDR1 LNHDA, CDR2 SQIVND (reference sequence). Trimming stripped 8 bases from V and 0 bases from J, with 14 bases between. This CDR3 is 15 amino acids long. CDR3 DNA: TGTGCCAGTCAAGACTCTTCGAGCTCCTACAATGAGCAGTTCTTC. Translating it yields CASQDSSSSYNEQFF.

This clonotype appeared many times. This chain joins TRBV20-1 and TRBJ2-2; 8 bases fit TRBD1. The CDR3 consists of 13 residues. CDR1 is DFQATT and CDR2 is SNEGSKA in the germline V gene (reference sequence). V gave up 8 bases and J gave up 1 base; unmatched junction bases: 3. This CDR3 reads CSTGTGNTGELFF. CDR3 bases: TGCAGTACTGGGACAGGGAACACCGGGGAGCTGTTTTTT.

This clonotype came up many times. J is TRBJ2-3 and V is TRBV5-1; no clear D gene. Looked up from germline, CDR1 is SGHRS and CDR2 is YFSETQ. Between the trimmed V and J ends, which lost 4 bases and 4 bases, there was a span of 13 bases. The CDR3 length is 14 residues. In DNA, the CDR3 is TGCGCCAGCAGCCTGGTTGGGAACGCAGATACGCAGTATTTT. Its translation: CASSLVGNADTQYF.